The 16 T cell receptor beta chains in this list originate from one sample, sequenced in a study of shared clonotypes between healthy human individuals. This table comes from immunoSEQ multiplex PCR, and its TCRdb copy is limited to in-frame clones, with some not included. The sample includes around 1.5 million clones, 95% to 99% of them seen just once. Sequenced input: naive CD4+ T cells sorted from blood. This sample's subset: CD45RA+ positively selected. These receptors were obtained from a man aged 25 to 40 in good health.

DNA of the CDR3: TGTGCCAGCAGCCTGCCGGGACAGTCTGAAGCTTTCTTT. Translation gives CASSLPGQSEAFF. The rearrangement uses TRBV5-4 and TRBJ1-1, with 7 bases matching TRBD1. The germline gives CDR1 SGHNT, CDR2 YYREEE (reference sequence). This CDR3 comprises 13 residues. The V segment lost 4 bases and the J segment 6 bases; nucleotides outside the gene matches: 6.

The J gene is TRBJ2-1, the V gene TRBV5-1; TRBD2 agrees at 11 bases. CDR1 is SGHRS and CDR2 is YFSETQ in the germline V gene. The V segment lost 7 bases and the J segment 3 bases; nucleotides outside the gene matches: 12. This CDR3 has 17 amino acids. Here the CDR3 reads CASHKGLAGGIYNEQFF. The CDR3 nucleotides are TGCGCCAGCCATAAAGGGCTAGCGGGAGGTATCTACAATGAGCAGTTCTTC.

The rearrangement links TRBV25-1 to TRBJ2-1; D gene uncertain. Germline CDR1 MGHDK, CDR2 SYGVNS. The CDR3 has 13 residues. V was clipped by 6 bases and J by 2 bases, with 8 bases between them. DNA for the CDR3: TGTGCCAGCAGGGGTATGGCCTACAATGAGCAGTTCTTC. Encoded protein: CASRGMAYNEQFF. The full variable domain, its missing parts supplied by reference TRBV25-1 and TRBJ2-1, is EADIYQTPRYLVIGTGKKITLECSQTMGHDKMYWYQQDPGMELHLIHYSYGVNSTEKGDLSSESTVSRIRTEHFPLTLESARPSHTSQYLCASRGMAYNEQFFGPGTRLTVL.

This clone was counted a single time. Other DNA sequences within the sample encode an identical CDR3. The V gene is TRBV5-1, the J gene TRBJ1-1; possible D gene TRBD1, 6 bases. The CDR3 extends over 14 amino acids. V dropped 0 bases and J dropped 2 bases, with 8 bases sitting between them. Germline assignment: CDR1 SGHRS and CDR2 YFSETQ. CDR3 residues: CASSLGGGNTEAFF. CDR3 DNA sequence: TGCGCCAGCAGCTTGGGAGGGGGAAACACTGAAGCTTTCTTT.

This rearrangement joins TRBV29-1 to TRBJ2-7; 14 nucleotides match TRBD2. The germline V gene has CDR1 SQVTM and CDR2 ANQGSEA. V lost 7 bases, J lost 2 bases, and 7 bases stayed unmatched. The CDR3 length is 15 residues. As DNA, the CDR3 is TGCAGCGAGCCGACTAGCGGGAGGGTTACCTACGAGCAGTACTTC. Encoded protein: CSEPTSGRVTYEQYF.

Worth noting for this clone: Compared with germline, one end of the junction differs, possibly owing to a read error. The genes are TRBV9 and TRBJ2-5; TRBD2 aligns across 9 bases. CDR3 length: 17 amino acids. Germline loops: CDR1 SGDLS, CDR2 YYNGEE. The CDR3 reads CASSVGGRREGLETQYF. As DNA, the CDR3 is TGTGCCAGCAGTGTAGGGGGCCGGCGGGAGGGCCTCGAGACCCAGTACTTC. The whole variable domain, filled in from reference TRBV9 and TRBJ2-5, reads DSGVTQTPKHLITATGQRVTLRCSPRSGDLSVYWYQQSLDQGLQFLIQYYNGEERAKGNILERFSAQQFPDLHSELNLSSLELGDSALYFCASSVGGRREGLETQYFGPGTRLLVL.

J is TRBJ1-5 and V is TRBV28, with D uncertain. From germline, CDR1 is MDHEN and CDR2 SYDVKM. The CDR3 is 15 residues long. V gave up 2 bases and J gave up 0 bases, with 8 bases separating them. CDR3 sequence: CASSLIPYSNQPQHF. The CDR3 coding sequence is TGTGCCAGCAGTTTAATCCCATATAGCAATCAGCCCCAGCATTTT. The variable domain in full, completed from reference TRBV28 and TRBJ1-5, reads DVKVTQSSRYLVKRTGEKVFLECVQDMDHENMFWYRQDPGLGLRLIYFSYDVKMKEKGDIPEGYSVSREKKERFSLILESASTNQTSMYLCASSLIPYSNQPQHFGDGTRLSIL.

The rearrangement links TRBV7-2 to TRBJ2-7; 8 bases agree with TRBD2. The V segment lost 8 bases and the J segment 6 bases; nucleotides outside the gene matches: 9. CDR3 length: 13 residues. CDR1 is SGHTA and CDR2 is FQGNSA in the germline V gene. This CDR3 reads CASQGLVISEQYF. The CDR3 coding sequence is TGTGCCAGCCAGGGACTAGTTATAAGCGAGCAGTACTTC.

This clone was seen only once. The rearrangement joins TRBV11-2 to TRBJ2-3; 10 bases are a match to TRBD1. Germline V CDR1 and CDR2: SGHAT, FQNNGV. Unmatched junction bases numbered 7, after V lost 0 bases and J lost 1 base. CDR3 length equals 18 residues. CDR3 coding DNA: TGTGCCAGCAGCTTAGATTCGTGGGGGACAGGGGGCACAGATACGCAGTATTTT. Its protein product is CASSLDSWGTGGTDTQYF.

The rearrangement joins TRBV5-1 to TRBJ2-3, with 14 bases that match TRBD2. This CDR3 region has 17 residues. V shed 3 bases, J shed 5 bases, and the junction held 8 bases outside the gene matches. Germline V gives CDR1 SGHRS, CDR2 YFSETQ. CDR3 region: CASSSGTSGSSIDTQYF. The CDR3 DNA reads TGCGCCAGCAGCTCGGGGACTAGCGGGAGTTCCATAGATACGCAGTATTTT.

Notes on this clone: Other DNA variants within this sample encode the same CDR3. The chain combines TRBV7-2 with TRBJ2-3; no clear D gene. Deletions cut 1 base from V and 6 bases from J, with 2 bases between. The CDR3 has 11 amino acids. CDR1 is SGHTA, CDR2 FQGNSA, per germline. The CDR3 DNA sequence: TGTGCCAGCAGCTTAGAGGATACGCAGTATTTT. Protein product: CASSLEDTQYF.

The chain is built from TRBV7-2 and TRBJ2-7; D not resolved. The CDR3 consists of 17 residues. Trimming pared 1 base from V and 0 bases from J, leaving 16 bases between. CDR1 and CDR2 (germline): SGHTA, FQGNSA. The CDR3 protein is CASSLGVGRPRSYEQYF. The CDR3 DNA reads TGTGCCAGCAGCTTAGGGGTTGGGCGGCCCCGCTCCTACGAGCAGTACTTC.

The chain links TRBV19 to TRBJ1-5, with D perhaps matching TRBD1 (5 bases). There are 13 residues in the CDR3. Germline CDR1 LNHDA, CDR2 SQIVND (reference sequence). V was pared by 2 bases and J by 7 bases, with 9 bases between. CDR3 in amino acids: CASSINWGQPQHF. The DNA of the CDR3 is TGTGCCAGTAGTATAAATTGGGGGCAGCCCCAGCATTTT. The entire variable domain, with the rest obtained from reference TRBV19 and TRBJ1-5, is as follows: DGGITQSPKYLFRKEGQNVTLSCEQNLNHDAMYWYRQDPGQGLRLIYYSQIVNDFQKGDIAEGYSVSREKKESFPLTVTSAQKNPTAFYLCASSINWGQPQHFGDGTRLSIL.

This clone occurred once. The CDR3 here is CASSSLGLAGVNSRVAGELFF. The CDR3 DNA sequence: TGTGCCAGCAGTTCCCTTGGACTAGCGGGAGTTAATAGTAGAGTAGCCGGGGAGCTGTTTTTT. This chain joins TRBV27 and TRBJ2-2; 13 bases align to TRBD2. This CDR3 is built from 21 residues. Losses at the gene ends were 4 bases for V and 6 bases for J; bases not matched to a gene: 20. From germline, CDR1 is MNHEY and CDR2 SMNVEV (reference sequence).

In DNA form, the CDR3 reads TGTGCCAGCAGCTTAACTACCGGGGAGCTGTTTTTT. It specifies CASSLTTGELFF. The V gene is TRBV7-8, the J gene TRBJ2-2; no reliable D call. The germline CDR1 and CDR2 sequences are SGHVS and FQNEAQ. V was cut by 2 bases and J by 5 bases, with 3 bases left in between. The CDR3 is 12 residues long.

This chain connects TRBV7-8 to TRBJ1-1, with D possibly being TRBD1 (6 bases). This CDR3 spans 14 amino acids. CDR1 and CDR2 (germline): SGHVS, FQNEAQ. V was pared by 5 bases and J by 4 bases, with 14 bases between. The CDR3 protein is CASSIKKGVTEAFF. The DNA for the CDR3 is TGTGCCAGCAGCATTAAGAAGGGGGTCACTGAAGCTTTCTTT. Full variable domain (remainder filled in from reference TRBV7-8 and TRBJ1-1): GAGVSQSPRYKVAKRGQDVALRCDPISGHVSLFWYQQALGQGPEFLTYFQNEAQLDKSGLPSDRFFAERPEGSVSTLKIQRTQQEDSAVYLCASSIKKGVTEAFFGQGTRLTVV.